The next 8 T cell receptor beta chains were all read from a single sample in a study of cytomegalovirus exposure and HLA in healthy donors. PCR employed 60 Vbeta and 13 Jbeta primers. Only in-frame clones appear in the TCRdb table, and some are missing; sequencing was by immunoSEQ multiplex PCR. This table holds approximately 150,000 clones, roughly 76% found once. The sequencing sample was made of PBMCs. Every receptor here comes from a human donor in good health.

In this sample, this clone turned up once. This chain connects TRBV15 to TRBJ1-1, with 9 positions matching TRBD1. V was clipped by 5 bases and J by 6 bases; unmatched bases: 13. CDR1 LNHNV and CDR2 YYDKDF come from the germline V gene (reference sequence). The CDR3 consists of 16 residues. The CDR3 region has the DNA TGTGCCACCAGCGGAGGACAGGGGACGTGGGGCGCTGAAGCTTTCTTT. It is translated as CATSGGQGTWGAEAFF. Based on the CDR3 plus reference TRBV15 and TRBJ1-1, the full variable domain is DAMVIQNPRYQVTQFGKPVTLSCSQTLNHNVMYWYQQKSSQAPKLLFHYYDKDFNNEADTPDNFQSRRPNTSFCFLDIRSPGLGDTAMYLCATSGGQGTWGAEAFFGQGTRLTVV.

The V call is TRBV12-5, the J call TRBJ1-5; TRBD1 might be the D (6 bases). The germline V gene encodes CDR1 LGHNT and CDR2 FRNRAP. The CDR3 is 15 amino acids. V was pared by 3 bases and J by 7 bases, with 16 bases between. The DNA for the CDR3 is TGTGCTAGTGGTTTCTCTTCAGGGGCCGGACAGCCCCAGCATTTT. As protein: CASGFSSGAGQPQHF.

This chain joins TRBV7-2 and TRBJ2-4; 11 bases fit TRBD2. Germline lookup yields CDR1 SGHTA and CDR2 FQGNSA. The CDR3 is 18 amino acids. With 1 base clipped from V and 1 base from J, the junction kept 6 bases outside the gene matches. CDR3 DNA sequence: TGTGCCAGCAGCTTAGACCCGCCTAGCGGGGGGGCCAAAAACATTCAGTACTTC. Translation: CASSLDPPSGGAKNIQYF.

CDR3 DNA sequence: TGTGCCAGCAGCTTAGTGGGACTAGCGGGGGGGCGGTACCAAGAGACCCAGTACTTC. Protein product: CASSLVGLAGGRYQETQYF. The chain couples TRBV7-2 to TRBJ2-5; TRBD2 agrees at 16 bases. Trimming removed 1 base from V and 0 bases from J; junction bases left unmatched: 5. The CDR3 length is 19 residues. The germline gives CDR1 SGHTA, CDR2 FQGNSA. The complete variable domain, with remaining parts taken from reference TRBV7-2 and TRBJ2-5, reads GAGVSQSPSNKVTEKGKDVELRCDPISGHTALYWYRQSLGQGLEFLIYFQGNSAPDKSGLPSDRFSAERTGGSVSTLTIQRTQQEDSAVYLCASSLVGLAGGRYQETQYFGPGTRLLVL.

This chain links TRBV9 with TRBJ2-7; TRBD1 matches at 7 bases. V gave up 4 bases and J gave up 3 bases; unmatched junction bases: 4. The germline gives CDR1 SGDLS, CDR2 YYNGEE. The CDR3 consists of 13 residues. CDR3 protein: CASSCAGGYEQYF. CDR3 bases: TGTGCCAGCAGCTGTGCAGGGGGCTACGAGCAGTACTTC.

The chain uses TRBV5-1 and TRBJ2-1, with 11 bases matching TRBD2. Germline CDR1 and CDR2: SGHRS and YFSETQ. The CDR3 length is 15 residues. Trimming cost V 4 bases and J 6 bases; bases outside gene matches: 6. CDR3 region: CASSPGLAEPNEQFF. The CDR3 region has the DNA TGCGCCAGCAGCCCGGGACTAGCGGAACCCAATGAGCAGTTCTTC. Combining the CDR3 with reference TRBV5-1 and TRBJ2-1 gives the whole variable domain KAGVTQTPRYLIKTRGQQVTLSCSPISGHRSVSWYQQTPGQGLQFLFEYFSETQRNKGNFPGRFSGRQFSNSRSEMNVSTLELGDSALYLCASSPGLAEPNEQFFGPGTRLTVL.

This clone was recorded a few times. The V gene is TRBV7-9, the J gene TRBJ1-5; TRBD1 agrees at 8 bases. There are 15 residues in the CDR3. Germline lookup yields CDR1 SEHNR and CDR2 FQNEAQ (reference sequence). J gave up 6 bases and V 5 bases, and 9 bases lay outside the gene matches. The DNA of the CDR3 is TGTGCCAGCAGCCTCGGGCAGGGGGCGGCTCAGCCCCAGCATTTT. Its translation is CASSLGQGAAQPQHF.

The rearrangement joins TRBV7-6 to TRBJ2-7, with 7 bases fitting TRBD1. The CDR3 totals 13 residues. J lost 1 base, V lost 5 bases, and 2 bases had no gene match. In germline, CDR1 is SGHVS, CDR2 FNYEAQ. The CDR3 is CASSQTGSYEQYF. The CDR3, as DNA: TGTGCCAGCAGCCAGACAGGGTCCTACGAGCAGTACTTC. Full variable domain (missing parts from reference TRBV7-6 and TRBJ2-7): GAGVSQSPRYKVTKRGQDVALRCDPISGHVSLYWYRQALGQGPEFLTYFNYEAQQDKSGLPNDRFSAERPEGSISTLTIQRTEQRDSAMYRCASSQTGSYEQYFGPGTRLTVT.